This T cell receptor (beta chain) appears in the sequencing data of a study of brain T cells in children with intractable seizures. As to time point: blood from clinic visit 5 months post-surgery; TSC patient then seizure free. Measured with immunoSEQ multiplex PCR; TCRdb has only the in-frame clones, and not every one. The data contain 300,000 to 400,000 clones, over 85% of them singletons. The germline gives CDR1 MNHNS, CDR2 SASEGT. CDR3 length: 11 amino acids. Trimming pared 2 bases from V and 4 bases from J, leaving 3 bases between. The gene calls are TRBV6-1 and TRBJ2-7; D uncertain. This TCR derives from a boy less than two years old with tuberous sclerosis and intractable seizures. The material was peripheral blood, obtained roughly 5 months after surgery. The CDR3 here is CASSELYEQYF. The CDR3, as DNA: TGTGCCAGCAGTGAACTGTACGAGCAGTACTTC.